This T cell receptor beta chain was documented in a study of graft-versus-host responses after intestinal transplantation. The overall study: Among the recipients, all got anti-thymocyte globulin induction and then tacrolimus and steroids for approximately 3 years.

In germline, CDR1 is SGHVS, CDR2 FQNEAQ. The CDR3 contains 19 residues. Germline trimming cut 1 base from V and 3 bases from J; bases unmatched to any gene: 14. A note on this clone: Its specificity is unknown.

Sequenced by immunoSEQ multiplex PCR; TCRdb stores in-frame clones only, minus some. The sample lists 50,000 to 75,000 clones, roughly 90% seen once, with less than 2% in the top ten. This TCR came from a human donor who was the organ donor for an intestinal transplant. The rearrangement joins TRBV7-8 to TRBJ1-1; TRBD1 aligns across 10 bases. Sequenced material: unstimulated CD8+ T cells sorted from spleen or lymph node cells, taken before transplant. As DNA, the CDR3 is TGTGCCAGCAGCTTAGTCCAGCCGGCCGGGACAGGGGAGTACACTGAAGCTTTCTTT. It translates to CASSLVQPAGTGEYTEAFF.